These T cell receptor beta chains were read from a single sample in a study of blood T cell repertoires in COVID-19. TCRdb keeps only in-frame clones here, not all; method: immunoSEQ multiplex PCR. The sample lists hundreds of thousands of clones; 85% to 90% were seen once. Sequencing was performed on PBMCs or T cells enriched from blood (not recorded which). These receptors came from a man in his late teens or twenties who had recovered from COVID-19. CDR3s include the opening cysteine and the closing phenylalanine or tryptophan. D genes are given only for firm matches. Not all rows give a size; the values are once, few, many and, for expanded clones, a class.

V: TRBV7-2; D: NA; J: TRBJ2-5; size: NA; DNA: TGTGCCAGCAGCTTAAGCCGAGAAGAGACCCAGTACTTC; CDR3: CASSLSREETQYF
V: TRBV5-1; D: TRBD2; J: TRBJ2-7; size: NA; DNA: TGCGCCAGCAGCCCTAGCGGGGGATCTTCCTACGAGCAGTACTTC; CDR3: CASSPSGGSSYEQYF
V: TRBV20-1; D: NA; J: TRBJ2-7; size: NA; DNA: TGCAGTGCTAGTCGACCAGGGGCATCCTACGAGCAGTACTTC; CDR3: CSASRPGASYEQYF
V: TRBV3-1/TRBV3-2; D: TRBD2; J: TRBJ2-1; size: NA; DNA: TGTGCCAGCAGCCAAGTTGCCGGGACTAGCGGAAAAGGGAGACAGTTCTTC; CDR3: CASSQVAGTSGKGRQFF
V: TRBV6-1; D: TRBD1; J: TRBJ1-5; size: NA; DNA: TGTGCCAGCAGTGAAATCCCGGGACAGGGCAATCAGCCCCAGCATTTT; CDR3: CASSEIPGQGNQPQHF
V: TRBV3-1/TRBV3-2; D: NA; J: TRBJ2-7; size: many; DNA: TGTGCCAGCAGCCAGACTTCCTACGAGCAGTACTTC; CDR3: CASSQTSYEQYF
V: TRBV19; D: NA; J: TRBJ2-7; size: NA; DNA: TGTGCCAGTAGTATAGGCGGGGGCCCCTACGAGCAGTACTTC; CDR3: CASSIGGGPYEQYF
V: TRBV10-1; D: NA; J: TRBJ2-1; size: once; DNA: TGCGCCAGCAGTGCCGGGGGCTCCTACAATGAGCAGTTCTTC; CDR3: CASSAGGSYNEQFF
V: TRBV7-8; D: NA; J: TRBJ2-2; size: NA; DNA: TGTGCCAGCAGCTCGTTAAACACCGGGGAGCTGTTTTTT; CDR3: CASSSLNTGELFF
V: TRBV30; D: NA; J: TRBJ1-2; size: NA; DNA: TGTGCCTGGACCGAGCGCCGGGGGGGTAACTATGGCTACACCTTC; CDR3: CAWTERRGGNYGYTF
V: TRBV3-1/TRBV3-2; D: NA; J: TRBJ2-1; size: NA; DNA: TGTGCCAGCTGCCAGGGGGGAAGGCTTGAGCAGTTCTTC; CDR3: CASCQGGRLEQFF
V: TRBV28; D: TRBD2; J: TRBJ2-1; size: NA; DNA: TGTGCCAGCAGTTTACCCCCAGCTAGCGGGAGGGCCGAGCAGTTCTTC; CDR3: CASSLPPASGRAEQFF
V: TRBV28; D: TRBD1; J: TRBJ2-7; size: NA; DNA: TGTGCCAGCAGCTCGGGACAGGGGAACTCCTACGAGCAGTACTTC; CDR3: CASSSGQGNSYEQYF
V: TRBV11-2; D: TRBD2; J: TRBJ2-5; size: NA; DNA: TGTGCCAGCAGCTCACCCCCGGGGGGCGGGGGGTTCAAGAGGACCCAGTACTTC; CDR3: CASSSPPGGGGFKRTQYF
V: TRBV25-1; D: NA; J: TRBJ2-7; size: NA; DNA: TGTGCCAGCAGTGATGGAGGTTCCTACGAGCAGTACTTC; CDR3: CASSDGGSYEQYF
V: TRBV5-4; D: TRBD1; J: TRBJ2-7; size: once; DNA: TGTGCCAGCAGCACCCTCGCCGGGACAGGGTTAGGGGAGCAGTACTTC; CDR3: CASSTLAGTGLGEQYF
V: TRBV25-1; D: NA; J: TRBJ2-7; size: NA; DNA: TGTGCCAGCCAAGCGGGGCAGGGGTATCCCGAGCAGTACTTC; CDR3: CASQAGQGYPEQYF
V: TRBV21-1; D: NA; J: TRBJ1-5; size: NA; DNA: TGTGCCAGCAGCAAAACCAGGGATTTACAGCCCCAGCATTTT; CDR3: CASSKTRDLQPQHF
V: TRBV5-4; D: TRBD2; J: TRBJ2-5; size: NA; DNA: TGTGCCAGCAGCCTTTGGACTAGCGGGAGGGATGAGACCCAGTACTTC; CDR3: CASSLWTSGRDETQYF
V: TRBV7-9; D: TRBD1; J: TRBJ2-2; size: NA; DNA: TGTGCCAGCAGCTACCAAGGGGGCCCTTATAACACCGGGGAGCTGTTTTTT; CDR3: CASSYQGGPYNTGELFF
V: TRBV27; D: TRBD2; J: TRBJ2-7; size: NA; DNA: TGTGCCAGCAAATTTCGGGGGACTAGCGTTTACGAGCAGTACTTC; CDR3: CASKFRGTSVYEQYF
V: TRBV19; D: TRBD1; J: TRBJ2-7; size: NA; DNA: TGTGCCAGTAGTATAGATGACAGGGGATCCTACGAGCAGTACTTC; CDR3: CASSIDDRGSYEQYF
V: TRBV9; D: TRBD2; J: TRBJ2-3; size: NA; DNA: TGTGCCAGCAGCGTAGAGGATCTAGCGGGGTCACCCGCCGATACGCAGTATTTT; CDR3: CASSVEDLAGSPADTQYF
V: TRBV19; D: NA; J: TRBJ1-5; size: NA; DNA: TGTGCCAGTAGCACAACAGGGATCAATCAGCCCCAGCATTTT; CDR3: CASSTTGINQPQHF
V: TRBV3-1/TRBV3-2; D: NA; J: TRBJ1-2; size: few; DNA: TGTGCCAGCAGCCAAGAGTCTTATGGCTACACCTTC; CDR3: CASSQESYGYTF
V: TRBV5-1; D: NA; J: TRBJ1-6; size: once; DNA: TGCGCCAGCAGCAGAAAGACCGGGTTGGATTCACCCCTCCACTTT; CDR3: CASSRKTGLDSPLHF
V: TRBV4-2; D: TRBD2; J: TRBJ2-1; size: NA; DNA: TGTGCCAGCAGCCAAGATCTAGCGGGGGGTGAGCAGTTCTTC; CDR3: CASSQDLAGGEQFF
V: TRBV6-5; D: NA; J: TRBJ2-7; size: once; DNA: TGTGCCAGCAGTCCTATGACAGACATTAACGAGCAGTACTTC; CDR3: CASSPMTDINEQYF
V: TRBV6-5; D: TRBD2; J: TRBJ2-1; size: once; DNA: TGTGCCAGCAGGGGGGGACTAGCGAGCGATGAGCAGTTCTTC; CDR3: CASRGGLASDEQFF
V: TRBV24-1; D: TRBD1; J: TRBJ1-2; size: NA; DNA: TGTGCCACCAGTGGTCCCGGGACAGGGTCGGAGGGCTACACCTTC; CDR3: CATSGPGTGSEGYTF
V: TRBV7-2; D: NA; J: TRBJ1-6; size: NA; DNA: TGTGCCAGCAGCTTAGAGGCGGTTCGCTCCTATAATTCACCCCTCCACTTT; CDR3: CASSLEAVRSYNSPLHF
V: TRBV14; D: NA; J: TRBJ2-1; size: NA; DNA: TGTGCCAGCAGCCAAGAAGCCACTCTGAATGAGCAGTTCTTC; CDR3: CASSQEATLNEQFF
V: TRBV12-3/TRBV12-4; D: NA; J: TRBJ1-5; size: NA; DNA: TGTGCCAGCAGTGCCGGGGTAGGAGAGCCCCAGCATTTT; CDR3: CASSAGVGEPQHF
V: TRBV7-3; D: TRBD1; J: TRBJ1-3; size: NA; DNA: TGTGCCAGCAGCTTGACAGGGGGCTCTGGAAACACCATATATTTT; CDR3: CASSLTGGSGNTIYF
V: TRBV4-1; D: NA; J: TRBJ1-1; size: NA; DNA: TGCGCCAGCAGCCCCACAAGTAGTCGGGGGGCGGGGGACACTGAAGCTTTCTTT; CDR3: CASSPTSSRGAGDTEAFF
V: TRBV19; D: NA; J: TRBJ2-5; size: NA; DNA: TGTGCCAGTAGTCGCGGGGCGAAGGGAGAGACCCAGTACTTC; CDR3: CASSRGAKGETQYF
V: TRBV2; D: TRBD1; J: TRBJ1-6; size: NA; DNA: TGTGCCAGCACCCCTAACGGAGGGGGCTTTAATTCACCCCTCCACTTT; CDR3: CASTPNGGGFNSPLHF
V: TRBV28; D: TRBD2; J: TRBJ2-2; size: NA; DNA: TGTGCCAGCATCCTGGGCCCGGGAGGGAACACCGGGGAGCTGTTTTTT; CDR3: CASILGPGGNTGELFF
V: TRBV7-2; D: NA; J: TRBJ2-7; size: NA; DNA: TGTGCCAGCAGCTTAAGGGAGGCTAGTTGGTCGGGGGAGCAGTACTTC; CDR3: CASSLREASWSGEQYF
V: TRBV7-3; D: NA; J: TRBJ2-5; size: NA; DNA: TGTGCCAGCAGCACTCGGACAGGGAGGGGAGAGACCCAGTACTTC; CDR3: CASSTRTGRGETQYF